These 14 T cell receptor beta chains originate from one sample sequenced in a study of cytomegalovirus exposure and HLA in healthy donors (dated by TCRdb to about 2017). The method behind the library was the immunoSEQ multiplex PCR assay. For the multiplex PCR, a mixture combining 60 forward primers for TCR Vbeta segments and 13 reverse primers for TCR Jbeta segments was used. Not all clones reach the TCRdb copy of this immuneACCESS table, which keeps in-frame sequences only. Checked studies attribute under half of the gap to unresolved V genes and leave the rest unexplained. This sample gives some 150,000 clones in total; over 80% of them show up just once. The ten largest clonotypes hold about 4.3% of the sample. Sequenced input: PBMCs. The origin of the receptors is a woman aged 45-60 years in good health and CMV-seropositive.

This clone turned up a few times. The chain couples TRBV4-3 to TRBJ1-6; D is possibly TRBD1 (6 bases). This CDR3 has 14 residues. The germline V and J ends were trimmed by 5 bases and 8 bases, with 13 bases remaining between them. The germline CDR1 and CDR2 sequences are LGHNA and YSLEER. The CDR3 region is CASSSQGLDSPLHF. In nucleotides, the CDR3 is TGCGCCAGCAGCTCCCAGGGGTTGGATTCACCCCTCCACTTT.

The chain links TRBV6-5 to TRBJ2-3; no definite D call. The CDR3 runs to 15 residues. CDR1 is MNHEY and CDR2 is SVGAGI in the germline V gene. V was cut by 0 bases and J by 3 bases, with 10 bases left in between. This CDR3 is CASSYSRPGTDTQYF. CDR3 sequence (DNA): TGTGCCAGCAGTTACTCGAGGCCCGGGACAGATACGCAGTATTTT.

The chain links TRBV6-5 to TRBJ1-2; 8 nucleotides line up with TRBD1. This CDR3 comprises 13 residues. From germline, CDR1 is MNHEY and CDR2 SVGAGI. V was clipped by 7 bases and J by 6 bases; unmatched bases: 7. CDR3 in DNA: TGTGCCAGCACCGCGGGACAGGTGGATGGCTACACCTTC. As protein: CASTAGQVDGYTF.

The chain uses TRBV5-4 and TRBJ2-1; maybe TRBD2 (5 bases). Germline CDR1 and CDR2: SGHNT and YYREEE (reference sequence). Trimming shortened V by 10 bases and J by 0 bases, and 17 bases separated the two germline ends. The CDR3 is 15 amino acids. The CDR3 loop is CAAGRPSSSYNEQFF. DNA for the CDR3: TGTGCCGCGGGCCGGCCGTCGAGCTCCTACAATGAGCAGTTCTTC.

The rearrangement uses TRBV6-6 and TRBJ2-3, with D perhaps matching TRBD2 (6 bases). This CDR3 contains 15 residues. Germline assignment: CDR1 MNHNY and CDR2 SVGAGI (reference sequence). Trimming left V 5 bases short and J 2 bases short, with 14 bases between. The CDR3 reads CASSPGGSLTDTQYF. DNA of the CDR3: TGTGCCAGCAGTCCCGGGGGTAGCCTCACAGATACGCAGTATTTT.

This clone was found once. This chain connects TRBV18 to TRBJ2-2; perhaps TRBD2 as D (5 bases). CDR1 and CDR2 (germline): KGHSH, LQKENI. The CDR3 is 14 amino acids. V lost 3 bases and J 7 bases, leaving 12 bases between the germline ends. CDR3 loop: CASSPDVRGGELFF. The CDR3 DNA reads TGTGCCAGCTCACCGGATGTACGGGGCGGGGAGCTGTTTTTT.

V usage is TRBV6-1 and J usage is TRBJ1-2; possible D gene TRBD1, 5 bases. Germline V gives CDR1 MNHNS, CDR2 SASEGT. V lost 4 bases to trimming and J lost 6 bases, with 9 bases between them. This CDR3 is built from 12 residues. The CDR3 DNA follows: TGTGCCAGCAGTGTAACGGGGGATGGCTACACCTTC. It yields the protein CASSVTGDGYTF.

The chain carries TRBV6-6 and TRBJ1-3; no definite D call. Germline CDR1 MNHNY, CDR2 SVGAGI (reference sequence). The CDR3 spans 15 residues. V lost 6 bases to trimming and J lost 0 bases, with 12 bases between them. DNA for the CDR3: TGTGCCAGCAGGCCGGGCGGGAGCTCTGGAAACACCATATATTTT. This codes for CASRPGGSSGNTIYF.

The chain has TRBV29-1 and TRBJ1-2; no clear D gene. This CDR3 region has 12 residues. V lost 5 bases and J 0 bases, leaving 7 bases between the germline ends. CDR1 is SQVTM, CDR2 ANQGSEA, per germline. CDR3 nucleotides: TGCAGCGTTTTGGAGTCTAACTATGGCTACACCTTC. As protein: CSVLESNYGYTF. The entire variable domain, with the rest obtained from reference TRBV29-1 and TRBJ1-2, is as follows: SAVISQKPSRDICQRGTSLTIQCQVDSQVTMMFWYRQQPGQSLTLIATANQGSEATYESGFVIDKFPISRPNLTFSTLTVSNMSPEDSSIYLCSVLESNYGYTFGSGTRLTVV.

The CDR3, as DNA: TGCGCCAGCAGCTTGGTGGGCAGCTCCTACAATGAGCAGTTCTTC. Protein sequence: CASSLVGSSYNEQFF. The chain uses TRBV5-1 and TRBJ2-1; D is uncertain. This CDR3 has 15 residues. Germline-derived CDR1 and CDR2 are SGHRS and YFSETQ. The V end was cut by 0 bases, the J end by 0 bases, with 7 bases between.

The genes are TRBV29-1 and TRBJ2-1; 8 bases map to TRBD2. J lost 9 bases, V lost 6 bases, and 10 bases had no gene match. Looked up from germline, CDR1 is SQVTM and CDR2 is ANQGSEA. This CDR3 contains 13 residues. The CDR3 sequence: CSVPVAGLGEQFF. The DNA of the CDR3 is TGCAGCGTGCCCGTAGCGGGGCTGGGTGAGCAGTTCTTC.

The chain links TRBV19 to TRBJ2-1; a possible D gene is TRBD2 (6 bases). The V end lost 3 bases, the J end lost 3 bases, and 9 bases lay between the germline ends. This CDR3 is 14 amino acids long. The V gene's germline CDR1 is LNHDA and CDR2 SQIVND (reference sequence). The CDR3 is CASSITGGYNEQFF. Written as DNA, the CDR3 is TGTGCCAGTAGTATTACCGGGGGCTACAATGAGCAGTTCTTC. Using reference TRBV19 and TRBJ2-1 for the parts outside the CDR3, the full variable domain is DGGITQSPKYLFRKEGQNVTLSCEQNLNHDAMYWYRQDPGQGLRLIYYSQIVNDFQKGDIAEGYSVSREKKESFPLTVTSAQKNPTAFYLCASSITGGYNEQFFGPGTRLTVL.

The chain couples TRBV7-2 to TRBJ2-3; 7 bases line up with TRBD1. The CDR3 spans 17 residues. The germline gives CDR1 SGHTA, CDR2 FQGNSA. The junction had 9 bases not matched to a gene; V was cut back by 1 base and J by 2 bases. The CDR3 sequence: CASSLEGTVTLTDTQYF. Here the CDR3 DNA reads TGTGCCAGCAGCTTAGAAGGGACAGTCACTCTCACAGATACGCAGTATTTT.

The rearrangement joins TRBV5-1 to TRBJ2-2; 14 bases are a match to TRBD2. V shed 5 bases and J 6 bases; nucleotides not matched to a gene: 6. The germline V gene has CDR1 SGHRS and CDR2 YFSETQ. This CDR3 has 16 residues. This CDR3 is CASSFRTSGGSGELFF. Written as DNA, the CDR3 is TGCGCCAGCAGTTTTCGGACTAGCGGGGGGTCCGGGGAGCTGTTTTTT.